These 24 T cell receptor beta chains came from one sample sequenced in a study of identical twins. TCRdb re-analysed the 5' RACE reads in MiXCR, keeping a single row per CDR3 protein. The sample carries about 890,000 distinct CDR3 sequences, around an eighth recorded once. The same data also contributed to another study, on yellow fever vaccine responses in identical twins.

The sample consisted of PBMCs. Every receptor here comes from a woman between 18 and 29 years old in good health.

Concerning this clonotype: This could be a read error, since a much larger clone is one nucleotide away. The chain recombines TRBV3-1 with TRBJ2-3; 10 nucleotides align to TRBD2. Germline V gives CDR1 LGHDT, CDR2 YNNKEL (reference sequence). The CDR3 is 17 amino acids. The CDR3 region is CTSSQDPGLAGTDTQYF. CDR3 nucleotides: TGTACCAGCAGCCAAGACCCCGGACTAGCGGGCACAGATACGCAGTATTTT.

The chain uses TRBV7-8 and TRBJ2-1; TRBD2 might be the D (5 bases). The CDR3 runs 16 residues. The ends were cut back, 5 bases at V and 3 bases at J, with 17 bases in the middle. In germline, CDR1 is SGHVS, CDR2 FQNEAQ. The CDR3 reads CASSPLSDGIYNEQFF. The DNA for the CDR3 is TGTGCCAGCAGCCCCCTTAGCGATGGGATCTACAATGAGCAGTTCTTC.

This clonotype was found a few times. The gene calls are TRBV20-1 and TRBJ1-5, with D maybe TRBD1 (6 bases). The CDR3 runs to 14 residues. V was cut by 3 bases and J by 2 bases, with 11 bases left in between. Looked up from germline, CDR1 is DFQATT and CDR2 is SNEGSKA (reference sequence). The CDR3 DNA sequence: TGCAGTGCTAGTTCGGGACAAGGCAATCAGCCCCAGCATTTT. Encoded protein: CSASSGQGNQPQHF.

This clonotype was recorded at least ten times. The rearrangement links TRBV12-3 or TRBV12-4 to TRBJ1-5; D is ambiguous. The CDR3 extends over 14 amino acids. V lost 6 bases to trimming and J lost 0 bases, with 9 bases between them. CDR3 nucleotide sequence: TGTGCCAGCAGAATGACACTTAGCAATCAGCCCCAGCATTTT. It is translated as CASRMTLSNQPQHF.

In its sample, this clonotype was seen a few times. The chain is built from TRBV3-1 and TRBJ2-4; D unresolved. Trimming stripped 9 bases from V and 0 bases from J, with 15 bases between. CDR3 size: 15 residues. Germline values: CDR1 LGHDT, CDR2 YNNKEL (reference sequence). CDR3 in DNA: TGTGCCAGTCAACCGTCCCAACTAGCCAAAAACATTCAGTACTTC. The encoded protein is CASQPSQLAKNIQYF.

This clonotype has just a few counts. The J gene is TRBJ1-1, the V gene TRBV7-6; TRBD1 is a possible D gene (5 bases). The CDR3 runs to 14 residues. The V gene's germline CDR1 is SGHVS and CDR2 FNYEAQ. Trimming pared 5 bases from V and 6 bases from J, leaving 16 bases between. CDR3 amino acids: CASSRRGESAEAFF. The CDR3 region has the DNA TGTGCCAGCAGCCGGAGAGGGGAAAGCGCTGAAGCTTTCTTT.

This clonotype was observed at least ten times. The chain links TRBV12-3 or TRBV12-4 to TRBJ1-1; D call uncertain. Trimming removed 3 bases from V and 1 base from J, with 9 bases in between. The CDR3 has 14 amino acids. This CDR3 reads CASSFRLENTEAFF. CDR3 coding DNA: TGTGCCAGCAGTTTCCGCTTGGAGAACACTGAAGCTTTCTTT.

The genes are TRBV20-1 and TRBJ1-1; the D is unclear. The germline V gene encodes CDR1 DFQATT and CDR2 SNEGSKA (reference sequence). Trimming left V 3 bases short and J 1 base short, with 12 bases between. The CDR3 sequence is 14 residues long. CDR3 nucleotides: TGCAGTGCTAGGATTTGGGGTTCGAACACTGAAGCTTTCTTT. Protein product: CSARIWGSNTEAFF.

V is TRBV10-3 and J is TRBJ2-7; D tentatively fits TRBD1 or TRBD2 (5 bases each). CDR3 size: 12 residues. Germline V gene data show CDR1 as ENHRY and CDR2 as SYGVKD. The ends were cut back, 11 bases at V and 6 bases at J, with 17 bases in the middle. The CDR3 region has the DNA TGTGCCGTACGGGGCCTTTTGGGCGAGCAGTACGTC. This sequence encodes CAVRGLLGEQYV.

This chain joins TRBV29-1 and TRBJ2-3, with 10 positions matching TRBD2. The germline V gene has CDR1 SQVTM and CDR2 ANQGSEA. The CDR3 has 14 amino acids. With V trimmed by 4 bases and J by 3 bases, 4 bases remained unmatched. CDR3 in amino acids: CSVVSGRATDTQYF. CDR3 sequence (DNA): TGCAGCGTTGTCAGCGGGAGGGCAACAGATACGCAGTATTTT.

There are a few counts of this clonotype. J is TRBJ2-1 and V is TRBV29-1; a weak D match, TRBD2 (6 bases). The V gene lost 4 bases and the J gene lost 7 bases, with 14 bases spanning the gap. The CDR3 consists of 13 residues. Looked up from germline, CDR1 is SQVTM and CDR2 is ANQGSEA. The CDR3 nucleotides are TGCAGCGTTGCTAGCGACCCGGGGAATGAGCAGTTCTTC. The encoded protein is CSVASDPGNEQFF.

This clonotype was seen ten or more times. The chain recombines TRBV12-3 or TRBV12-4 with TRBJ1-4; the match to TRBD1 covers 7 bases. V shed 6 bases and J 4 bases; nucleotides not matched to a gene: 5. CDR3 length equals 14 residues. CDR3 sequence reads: CASSFTGVNEKLFF. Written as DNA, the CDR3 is TGTGCCAGCAGCTTTACAGGGGTTAATGAAAAACTGTTTTTT.

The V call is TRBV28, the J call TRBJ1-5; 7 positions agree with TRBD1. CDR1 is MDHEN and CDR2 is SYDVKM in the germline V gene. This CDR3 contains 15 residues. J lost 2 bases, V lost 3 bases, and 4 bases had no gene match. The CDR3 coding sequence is TGTGCCAGCAGTTTCACTGGGACAGGCAATCAGCCCCAGCATTTT. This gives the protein CASSFTGTGNQPQHF.

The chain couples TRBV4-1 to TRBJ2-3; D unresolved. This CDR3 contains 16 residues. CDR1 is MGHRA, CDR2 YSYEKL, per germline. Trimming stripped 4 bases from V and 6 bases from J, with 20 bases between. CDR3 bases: TGCGCCAGCAGCCCCACCCCAGCAGCCAAAGCGGATACGCAGTATTTT. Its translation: CASSPTPAAKADTQYF.

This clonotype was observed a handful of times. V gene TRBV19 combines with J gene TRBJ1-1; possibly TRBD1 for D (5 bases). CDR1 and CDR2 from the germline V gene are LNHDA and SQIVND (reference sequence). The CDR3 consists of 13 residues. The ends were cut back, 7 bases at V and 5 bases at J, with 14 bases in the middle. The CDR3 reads CASKVQGRTEAFF. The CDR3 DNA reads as TGTGCCAGTAAGGTTCAGGGTCGGACTGAAGCTTTCTTT.

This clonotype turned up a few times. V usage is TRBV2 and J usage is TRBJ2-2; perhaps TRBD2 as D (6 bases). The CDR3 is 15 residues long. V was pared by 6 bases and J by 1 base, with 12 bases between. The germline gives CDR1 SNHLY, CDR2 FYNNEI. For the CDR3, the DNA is TGTGCCAGCAGCCGGGACTTCCTGAACACCGGGGAGCTGTTTTTT. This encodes CASSRDFLNTGELFF.

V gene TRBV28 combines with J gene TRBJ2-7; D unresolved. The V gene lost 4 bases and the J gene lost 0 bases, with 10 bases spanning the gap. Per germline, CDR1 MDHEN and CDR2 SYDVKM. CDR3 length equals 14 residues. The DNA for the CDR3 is TGTGCCAGCAGTTCCAACAGATTCTCCTACGAGCAGTACGTC. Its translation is CASSSNRFSYEQYV.

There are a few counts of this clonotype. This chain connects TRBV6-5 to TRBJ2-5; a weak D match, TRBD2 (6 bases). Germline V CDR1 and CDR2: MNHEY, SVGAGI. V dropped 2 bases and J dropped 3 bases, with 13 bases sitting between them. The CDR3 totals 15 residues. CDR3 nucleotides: TGTGCCAGCAGTTACCCCAACCGGGAGAAAGAGACCCAGTACTTC. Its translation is CASSYPNREKETQYF.

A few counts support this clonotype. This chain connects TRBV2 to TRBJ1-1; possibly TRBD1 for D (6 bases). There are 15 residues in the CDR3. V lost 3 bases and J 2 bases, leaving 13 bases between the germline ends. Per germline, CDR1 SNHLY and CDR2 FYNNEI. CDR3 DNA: TGTGCCAGCAGTGAGAGGTCGGGGGCTAACACTGAAGCTTTCTTT. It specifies CASSERSGANTEAFF.

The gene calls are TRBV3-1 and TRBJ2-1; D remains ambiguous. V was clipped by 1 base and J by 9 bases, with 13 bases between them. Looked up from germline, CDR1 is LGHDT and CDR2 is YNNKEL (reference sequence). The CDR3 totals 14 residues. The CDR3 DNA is TGTGCCAGCAGCCAAGTGCCCAGTTACGGTGAGCAGTTCTTC. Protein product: CASSQVPSYGEQFF.

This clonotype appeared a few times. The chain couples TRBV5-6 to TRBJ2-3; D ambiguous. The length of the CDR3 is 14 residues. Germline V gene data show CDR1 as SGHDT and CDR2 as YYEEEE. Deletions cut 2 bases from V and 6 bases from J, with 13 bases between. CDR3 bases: TGTGCCAGCAGCTTAGTTGTGGGGTCGGATACGCAGTATTTT. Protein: CASSLVVGSDTQYF.

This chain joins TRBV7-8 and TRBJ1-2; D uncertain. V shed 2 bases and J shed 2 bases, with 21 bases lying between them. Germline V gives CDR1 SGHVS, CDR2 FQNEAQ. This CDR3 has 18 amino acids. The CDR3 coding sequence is TGTGCCAGCAGCTTAAGGCCCACTACAGAAGCTAAAAACTATGGCTACACCTTC. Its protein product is CASSLRPTTEAKNYGYTF. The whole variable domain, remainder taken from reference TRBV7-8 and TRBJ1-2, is GAGVSQSPRYKVAKRGQDVALRCDPISGHVSLFWYQQALGQGPEFLTYFQNEAQLDKSGLPSDRFFAERPEGSVSTLKIQRTQQEDSAVYLCASSLRPTTEAKNYGYTFGSGTRLTVV.

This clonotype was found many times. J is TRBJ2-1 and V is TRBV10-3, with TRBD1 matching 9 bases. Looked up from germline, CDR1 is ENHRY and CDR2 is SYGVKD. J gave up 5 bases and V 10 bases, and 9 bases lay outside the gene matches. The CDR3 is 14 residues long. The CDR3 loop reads CATVDRGKNNEQFF. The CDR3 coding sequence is TGTGCCACCGTGGACAGGGGAAAAAACAATGAGCAGTTCTTC.

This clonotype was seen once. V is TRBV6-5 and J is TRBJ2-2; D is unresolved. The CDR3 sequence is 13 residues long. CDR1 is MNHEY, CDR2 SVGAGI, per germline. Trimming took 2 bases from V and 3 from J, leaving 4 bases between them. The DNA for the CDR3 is TGTGCCAGCAGTTACCAGTACACCGGGGAGCTGTTTTTT. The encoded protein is CASSYQYTGELFF.